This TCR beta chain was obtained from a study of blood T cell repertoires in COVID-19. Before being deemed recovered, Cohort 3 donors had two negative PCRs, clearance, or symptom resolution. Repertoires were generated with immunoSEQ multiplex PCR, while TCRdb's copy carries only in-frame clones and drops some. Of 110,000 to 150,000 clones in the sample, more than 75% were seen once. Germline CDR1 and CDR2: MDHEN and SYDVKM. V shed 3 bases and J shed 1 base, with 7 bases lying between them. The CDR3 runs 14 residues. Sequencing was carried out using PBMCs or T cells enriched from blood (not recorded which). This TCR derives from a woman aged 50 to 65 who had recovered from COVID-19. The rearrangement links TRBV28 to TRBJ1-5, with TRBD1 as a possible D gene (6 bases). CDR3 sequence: CASSFGQSNQPQHF. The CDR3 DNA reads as TGTGCCAGCAGTTTTGGACAGAGCAATCAGCCCCAGCATTTT.